Presented here are 9 T cell receptor beta chains from one specimen sequenced in a study of technical replicates of blood from a handful of donors. TCRdb's table, derived via immunoSEQ multiplex PCR, lists solely in-frame clones and lacks some. The repertoire has roughly 70,000 clones, 93% of them found once; the top ten carry roughly 0.25%. Sequenced input: T cells isolated from PBMCs. All receptors come from a human donor in good health.

V and J are TRBV5-1 and TRBJ2-7; 7 positions match TRBD2. The CDR3 runs 14 residues. V lost 2 bases and J lost 3; bases outside the gene matches: 5. From germline, CDR1 is SGHRS and CDR2 YFSETQ. The CDR3 protein is CASSFGSGNYEQYF. CDR3 nucleotide sequence: TGCGCCAGCAGCTTCGGGAGCGGGAACTACGAGCAGTACTTC.

The V and J genes are TRBV12-5 and TRBJ2-7; D gene unclear. Trimming removed 0 bases from V and 0 bases from J, with 9 bases in between. Per the germline V gene, CDR1 is LGHNT and CDR2 is FRNRAP. The CDR3 covers 15 residues. In nucleotides, the CDR3 is TGTGCTAGTGGTTTGGTAGCAGGCAACTCCTACGAGCAGTACTTC. Translating it yields CASGLVAGNSYEQYF.

The genes are TRBV28 and TRBJ1-5, with unresolved D. Trimming shortened V by 5 bases and J by 4 bases, and 9 bases separated the two germline ends. The CDR3 totals 13 residues. Germline CDR1 and CDR2: MDHEN and SYDVKM. CDR3 loop: CASSKDWNQPQHF. Here the CDR3 DNA reads TGTGCCAGCAGTAAAGACTGGAATCAGCCCCAGCATTTT.

The rearrangement uses TRBV19 and TRBJ2-7, with D possibly being TRBD2 (5 bases). Trimming took 0 bases from V and 6 from J, leaving 12 bases between them. CDR3 length: 14 amino acids. Germline V CDR1 and CDR2: LNHDA, SQIVND (reference sequence). CDR3 DNA: TGTGCCAGTAGTATAGATTCCGCCCGGGGCGAGCAGTACTTC. It encodes CASSIDSARGEQYF.

The rearrangement links TRBV7-6 to TRBJ1-1; the D is unclear. The V and J ends lost 5 bases and 6 bases respectively, with 19 bases between them. The CDR3 loop spans 15 amino acids. Looked up from germline, CDR1 is SGHVS and CDR2 is FNYEAQ. Written as DNA, the CDR3 is TGTGCCAGCAGCGCCCTCGGGCCCTCGGGGTCTGAAGCTTTCTTT. It codes for CASSALGPSGSEAFF.

The table lists this clone with a few counts. The CDR3 reads CASGLVLAYTGDSPLHF. The CDR3 region has the DNA TGTGCTAGTGGTTTGGTACTAGCTTATACGGGGGATTCACCCCTCCACTTT. The chain recombines TRBV12-5 with TRBJ1-6, with D possibly matching TRBD1 (5 bases). Trimming shortened V by 0 bases and J by 8 bases, and 17 bases separated the two germline ends. The CDR3 spans 17 residues. In germline, CDR1 is LGHNT, CDR2 FRNRAP.

This clone was seen a few times. The chain recombines TRBV19 with TRBJ1-6; 7 nucleotides align to TRBD1. From germline, CDR1 is LNHDA and CDR2 SQIVND (reference sequence). CDR3 size: 14 residues. Unmatched junction bases numbered 8, after V lost 5 bases and J lost 10 bases. The CDR3 DNA reads TGTGCCAGTAGTCGGGACAGAAATTACTCACCCCTCCACTTT. Translation gives CASSRDRNYSPLHF.

The chain recombines TRBV4-1 with TRBJ2-3; D unresolved. V lost 7 bases and J lost 8, with 13 bases in between. The CDR3 has 12 residues. Germline CDR1 reads MGHRA; CDR2 reads YSYEKL. CDR3 sequence: CASNPPPGTQYF. CDR3 coding DNA: TGCGCCAGCAACCCTCCTCCGGGTACGCAGTATTTT.

The chain couples TRBV6-1 to TRBJ2-1, with 7 positions matching TRBD1. J lost 3 bases, V lost 8 bases, and 4 bases had no gene match. Germline lookup yields CDR1 MNHNS and CDR2 SASEGT. The CDR3 is 13 amino acids. For the CDR3, the DNA is TGTGCCAGCCACGGGACAGACTACAATGAGCAGTTCTTC. Protein: CASHGTDYNEQFF.